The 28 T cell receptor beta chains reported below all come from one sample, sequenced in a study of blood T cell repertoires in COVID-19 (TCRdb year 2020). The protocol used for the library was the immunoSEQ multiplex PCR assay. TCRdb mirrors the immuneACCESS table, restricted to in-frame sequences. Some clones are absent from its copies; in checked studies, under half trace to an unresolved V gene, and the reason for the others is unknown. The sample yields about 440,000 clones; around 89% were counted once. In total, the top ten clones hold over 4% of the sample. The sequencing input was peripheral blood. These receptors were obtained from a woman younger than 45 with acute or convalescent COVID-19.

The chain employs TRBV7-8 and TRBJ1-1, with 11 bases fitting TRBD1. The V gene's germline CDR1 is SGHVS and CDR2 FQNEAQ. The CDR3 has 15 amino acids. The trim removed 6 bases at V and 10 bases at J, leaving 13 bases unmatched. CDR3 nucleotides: TGTGCCAGCAGGAGAAGCCCGGGACAGGGGGTGGGAGCTTTCTTT. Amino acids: CASRRSPGQGVGAFF.

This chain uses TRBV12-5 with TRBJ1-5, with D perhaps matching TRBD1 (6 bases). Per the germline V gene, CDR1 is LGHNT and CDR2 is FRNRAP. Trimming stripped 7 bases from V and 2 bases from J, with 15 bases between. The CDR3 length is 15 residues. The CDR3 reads CASAEAGGGNQPQHF. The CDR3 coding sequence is TGTGCTAGTGCCGAGGCGGGGGGCGGCAATCAGCCCCAGCATTTT. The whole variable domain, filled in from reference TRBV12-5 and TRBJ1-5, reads DARVTQTPRHKVTEMGQEVTMRCQPILGHNTVFWYRQTMMQGLELLAYFRNRAPLDDSGMPKDRFSAEMPDATLATLKIQPSEPRDSAVYFCASAEAGGGNQPQHFGDGTRLSIL.

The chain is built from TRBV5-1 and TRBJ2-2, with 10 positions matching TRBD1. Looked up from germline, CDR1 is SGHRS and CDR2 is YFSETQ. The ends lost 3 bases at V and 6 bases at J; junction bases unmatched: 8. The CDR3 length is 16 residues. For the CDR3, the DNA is TGCGCCAGCAGCTCCGGGACAGGGGTTGTCGCCGGGGAGCTGTTTTTT. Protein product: CASSSGTGVVAGELFF.

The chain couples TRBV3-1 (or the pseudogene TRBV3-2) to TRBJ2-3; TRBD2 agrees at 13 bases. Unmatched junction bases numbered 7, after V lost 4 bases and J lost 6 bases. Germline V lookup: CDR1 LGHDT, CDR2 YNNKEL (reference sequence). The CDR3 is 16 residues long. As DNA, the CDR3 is TGTGCCAGCAGCCCAACACTAGCGGGGGGGCTGGATACGCAGTATTTT. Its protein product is CASSPTLAGGLDTQYF.

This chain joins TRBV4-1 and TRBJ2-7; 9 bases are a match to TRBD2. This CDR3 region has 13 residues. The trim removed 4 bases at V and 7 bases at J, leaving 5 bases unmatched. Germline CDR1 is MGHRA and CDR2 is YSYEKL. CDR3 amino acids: CASSLSGGREQYF. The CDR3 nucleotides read TGCGCCAGCAGCCTAAGCGGGGGGAGGGAGCAGTACTTC.

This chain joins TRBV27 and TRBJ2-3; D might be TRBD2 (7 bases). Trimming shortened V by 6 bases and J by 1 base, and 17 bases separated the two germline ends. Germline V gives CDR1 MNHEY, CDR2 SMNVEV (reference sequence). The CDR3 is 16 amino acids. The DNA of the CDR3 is TGTGCCAGCAGGTCTGGGGGGGCCCTCGGCACAGATACGCAGTATTTT. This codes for CASRSGGALGTDTQYF.

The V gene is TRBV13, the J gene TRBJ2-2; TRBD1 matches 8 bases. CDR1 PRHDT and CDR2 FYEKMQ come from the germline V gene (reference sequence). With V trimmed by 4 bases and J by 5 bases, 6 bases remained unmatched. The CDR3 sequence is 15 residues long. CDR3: CASSSRTGRTGELFF. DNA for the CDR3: TGTGCCAGCAGCTCCCGGACAGGGCGGACCGGGGAGCTGTTTTTT.

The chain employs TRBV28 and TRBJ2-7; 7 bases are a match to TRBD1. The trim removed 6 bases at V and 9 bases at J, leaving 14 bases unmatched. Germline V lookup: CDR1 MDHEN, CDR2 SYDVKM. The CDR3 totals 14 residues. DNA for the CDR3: TGTGCCAGCAGCGCCGGGACAGCCTTAACTGGGCAGTACTTC. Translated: CASSAGTALTGQYF.

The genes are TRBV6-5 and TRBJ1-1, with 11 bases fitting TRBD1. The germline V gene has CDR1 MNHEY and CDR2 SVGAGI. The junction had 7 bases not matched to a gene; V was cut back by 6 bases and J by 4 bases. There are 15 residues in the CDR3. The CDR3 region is CASSPDRGQTTEAFF. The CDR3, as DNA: TGTGCCAGCAGCCCGGACAGGGGGCAGACCACTGAAGCTTTCTTT.

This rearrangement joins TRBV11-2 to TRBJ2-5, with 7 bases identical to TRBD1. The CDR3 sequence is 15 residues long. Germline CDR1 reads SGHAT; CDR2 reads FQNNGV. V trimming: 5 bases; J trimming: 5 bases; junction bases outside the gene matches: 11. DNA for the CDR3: TGTGCCAGCAGCCCGCTACAGGGGCGCCGGGAGACCCAGTACTTC. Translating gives CASSPLQGRRETQYF.

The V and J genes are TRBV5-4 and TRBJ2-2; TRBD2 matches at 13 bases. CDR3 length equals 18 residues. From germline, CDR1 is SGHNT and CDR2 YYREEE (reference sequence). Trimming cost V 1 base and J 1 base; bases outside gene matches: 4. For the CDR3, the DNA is TGTGCCAGCAGCTTGTACCGGACTAGCGGGGGGAACACCGGGGAGCTGTTTTTT. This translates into CASSLYRTSGGNTGELFF. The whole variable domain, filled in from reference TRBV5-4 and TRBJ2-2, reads ETGVTQSPTHLIKTRGQQVTLRCSSQSGHNTVSWYQQALGQGPQFIFQYYREEENGRGNFPPRFSGLQFPNYSSELNVNALELDDSALYLCASSLYRTSGGNTGELFFGEGSRLTVL.

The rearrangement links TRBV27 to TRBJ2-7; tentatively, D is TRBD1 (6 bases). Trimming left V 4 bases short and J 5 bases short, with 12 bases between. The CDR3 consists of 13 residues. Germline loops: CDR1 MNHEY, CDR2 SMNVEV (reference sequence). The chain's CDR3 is CASSYRVLNEQYF. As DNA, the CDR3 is TGTGCCAGCAGTTACAGGGTTCTGAACGAGCAGTACTTC.

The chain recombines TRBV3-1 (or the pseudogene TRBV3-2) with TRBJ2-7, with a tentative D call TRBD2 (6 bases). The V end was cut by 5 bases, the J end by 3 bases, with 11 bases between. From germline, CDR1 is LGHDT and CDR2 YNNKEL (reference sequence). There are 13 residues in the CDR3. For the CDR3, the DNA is TGTGCCAGCAGCTCCCCGGGAGTCTACGAGCAGTACTTC. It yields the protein CASSSPGVYEQYF.

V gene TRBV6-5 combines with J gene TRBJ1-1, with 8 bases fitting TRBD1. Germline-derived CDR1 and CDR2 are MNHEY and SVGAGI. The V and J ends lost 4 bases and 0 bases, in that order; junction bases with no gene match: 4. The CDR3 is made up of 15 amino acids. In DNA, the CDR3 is TGTGCCAGCAGTTCTCCGACAGGGGTGAACACTGAAGCTTTCTTT. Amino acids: CASSSPTGVNTEAFF.

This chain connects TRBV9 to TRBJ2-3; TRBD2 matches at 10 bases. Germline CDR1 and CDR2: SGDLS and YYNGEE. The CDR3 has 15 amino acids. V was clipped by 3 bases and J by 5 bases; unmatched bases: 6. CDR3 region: CASSAYSGGRDTQYF. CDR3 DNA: TGTGCCAGCAGCGCTTATAGCGGGGGGCGAGATACGCAGTATTTT. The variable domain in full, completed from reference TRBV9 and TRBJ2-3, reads DSGVTQTPKHLITATGQRVTLRCSPRSGDLSVYWYQQSLDQGLQFLIQYYNGEERAKGNILERFSAQQFPDLHSELNLSSLELGDSALYFCASSAYSGGRDTQYFGPGTRLTVL.

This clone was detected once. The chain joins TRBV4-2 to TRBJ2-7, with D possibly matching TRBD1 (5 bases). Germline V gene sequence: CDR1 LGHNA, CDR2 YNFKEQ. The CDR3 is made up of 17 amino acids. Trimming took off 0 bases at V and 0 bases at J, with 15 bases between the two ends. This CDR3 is CASSQERGQASSYEQYF. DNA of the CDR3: TGTGCCAGCAGCCAAGAAAGAGGACAAGCCAGCTCCTACGAGCAGTACTTC.

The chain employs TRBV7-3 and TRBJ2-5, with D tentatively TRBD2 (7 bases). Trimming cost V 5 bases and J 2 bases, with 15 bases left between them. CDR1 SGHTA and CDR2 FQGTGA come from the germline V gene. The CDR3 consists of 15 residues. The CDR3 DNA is TGTGCCAGCAGCCCTGGGGGGGGCAATCAAGAGACCCAGTACTTC. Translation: CASSPGGGNQETQYF.

Written as DNA, the CDR3 is TGTGCCACCAGTGATGCGGCAATCGACGAGCAGTACTTC. It is translated as CATSDAAIDEQYF. V usage is TRBV24-1 and J usage is TRBJ2-7; D remains ambiguous. Trimming cost V 3 bases and J 5 bases, with 10 bases left between them. Germline lookup yields CDR1 KGHDR and CDR2 SFDVKD. This CDR3 has 13 residues.

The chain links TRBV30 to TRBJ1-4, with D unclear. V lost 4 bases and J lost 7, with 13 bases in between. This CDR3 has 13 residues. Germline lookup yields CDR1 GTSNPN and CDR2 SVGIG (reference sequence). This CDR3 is CAWNSAGGEKLFF. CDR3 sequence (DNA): TGTGCCTGGAATTCGGCCGGCGGTGAAAAACTGTTTTTT.

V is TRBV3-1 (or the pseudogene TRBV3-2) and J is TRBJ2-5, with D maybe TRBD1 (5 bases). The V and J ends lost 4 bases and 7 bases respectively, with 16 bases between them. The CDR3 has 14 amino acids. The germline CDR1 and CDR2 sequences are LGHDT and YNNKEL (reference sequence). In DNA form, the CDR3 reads TGTGCCAGCAGCCTGGGGCTAGGCGACGGGACCCAGTACTTC. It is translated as CASSLGLGDGTQYF.

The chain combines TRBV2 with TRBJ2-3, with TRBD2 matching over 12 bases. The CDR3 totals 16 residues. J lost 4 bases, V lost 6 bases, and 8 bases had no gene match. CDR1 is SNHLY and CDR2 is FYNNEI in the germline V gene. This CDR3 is CASRATSGGSADTQYF. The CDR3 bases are TGTGCCAGCAGGGCGACTAGCGGGGGATCGGCAGATACGCAGTATTTT.

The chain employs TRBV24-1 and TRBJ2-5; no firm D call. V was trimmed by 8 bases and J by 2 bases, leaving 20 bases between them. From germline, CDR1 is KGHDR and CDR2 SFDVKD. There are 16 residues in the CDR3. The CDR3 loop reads CATTPTAGQLQETQYF. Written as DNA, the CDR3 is TGTGCCACCACCCCAACGGCAGGCCAGCTACAAGAGACCCAGTACTTC.

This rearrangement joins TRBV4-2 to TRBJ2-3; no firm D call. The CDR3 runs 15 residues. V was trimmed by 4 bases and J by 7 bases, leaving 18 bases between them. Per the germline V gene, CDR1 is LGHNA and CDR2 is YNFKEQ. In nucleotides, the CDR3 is TGTGCCAGCAGCCTTGAGAAGATCCCTATTCATACGCAGTATTTT. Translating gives CASSLEKIPIHTQYF.

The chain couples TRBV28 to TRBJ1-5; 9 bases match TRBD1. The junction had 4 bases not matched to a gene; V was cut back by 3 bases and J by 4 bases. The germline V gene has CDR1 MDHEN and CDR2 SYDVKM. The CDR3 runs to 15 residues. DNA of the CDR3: TGTGCCAGCAGTTTGGTGGGGACAGGGAATCAGCCCCAGCATTTT. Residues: CASSLVGTGNQPQHF.

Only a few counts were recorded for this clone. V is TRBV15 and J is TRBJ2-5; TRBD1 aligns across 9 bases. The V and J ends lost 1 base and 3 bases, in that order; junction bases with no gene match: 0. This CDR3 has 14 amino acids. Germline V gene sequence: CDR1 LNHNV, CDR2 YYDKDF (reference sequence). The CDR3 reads CATSRGDREETQYF. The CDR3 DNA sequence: TGTGCCACCAGCAGAGGGGACAGGGAAGAGACCCAGTACTTC.

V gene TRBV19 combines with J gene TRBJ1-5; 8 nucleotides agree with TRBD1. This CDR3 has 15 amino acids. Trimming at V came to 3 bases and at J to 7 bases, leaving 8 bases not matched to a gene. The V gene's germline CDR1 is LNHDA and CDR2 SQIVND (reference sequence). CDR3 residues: CASSIETGGSQPQHF. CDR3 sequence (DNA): TGTGCCAGTAGTATCGAAACAGGGGGTTCCCAGCCCCAGCATTTT.

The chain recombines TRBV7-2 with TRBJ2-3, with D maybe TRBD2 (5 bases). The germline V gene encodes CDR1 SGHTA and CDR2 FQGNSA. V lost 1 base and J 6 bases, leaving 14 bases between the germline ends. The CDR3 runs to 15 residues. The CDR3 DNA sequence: TGTGCCAGCAGCTTAGAGCGAGTTACGGGGGATACGCAGTATTTT. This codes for CASSLERVTGDTQYF. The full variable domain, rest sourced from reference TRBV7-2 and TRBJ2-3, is GAGVSQSPSNKVTEKGKDVELRCDPISGHTALYWYRQSLGQGLEFLIYFQGNSAPDKSGLPSDRFSAERTGGSVSTLTIQRTQQEDSAVYLCASSLERVTGDTQYFGPGTRLTVL.

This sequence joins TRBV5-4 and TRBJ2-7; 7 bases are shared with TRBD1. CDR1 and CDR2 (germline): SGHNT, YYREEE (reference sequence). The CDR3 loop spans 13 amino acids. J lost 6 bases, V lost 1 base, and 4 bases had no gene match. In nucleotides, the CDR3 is TGTGCCAGCAGCTTGAGAGGGGGCGGCGAGCAGTACTTC. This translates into CASSLRGGGEQYF.